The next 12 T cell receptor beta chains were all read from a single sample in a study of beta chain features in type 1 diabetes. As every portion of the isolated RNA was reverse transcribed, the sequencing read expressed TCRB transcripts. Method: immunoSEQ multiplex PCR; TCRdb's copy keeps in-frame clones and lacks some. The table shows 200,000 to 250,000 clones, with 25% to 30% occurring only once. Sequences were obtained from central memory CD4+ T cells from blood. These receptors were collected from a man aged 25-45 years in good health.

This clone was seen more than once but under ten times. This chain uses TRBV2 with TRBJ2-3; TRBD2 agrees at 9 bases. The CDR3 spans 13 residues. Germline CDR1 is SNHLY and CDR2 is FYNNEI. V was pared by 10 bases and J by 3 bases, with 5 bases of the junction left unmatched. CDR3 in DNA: TGTGCCATAGCGGGAGAAGGGACAGATACGCAGTATTTT. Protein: CAIAGEGTDTQYF.

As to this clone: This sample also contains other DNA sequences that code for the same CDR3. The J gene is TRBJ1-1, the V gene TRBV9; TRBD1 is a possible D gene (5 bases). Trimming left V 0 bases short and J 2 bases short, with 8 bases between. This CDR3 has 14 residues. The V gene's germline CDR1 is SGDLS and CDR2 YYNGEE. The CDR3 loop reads CASSVGQLNTEAFF. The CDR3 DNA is TGTGCCAGCAGCGTAGGACAGCTTAACACTGAAGCTTTCTTT.

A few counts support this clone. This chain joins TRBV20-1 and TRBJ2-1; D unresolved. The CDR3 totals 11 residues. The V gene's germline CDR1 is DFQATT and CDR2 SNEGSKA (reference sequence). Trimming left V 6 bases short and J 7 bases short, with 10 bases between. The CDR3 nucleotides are TGCAGTGCCTTCAGAATAAATGAGCAGTTCTTC. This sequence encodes CSAFRINEQFF.

CDR3 in amino acids: CASSLGQGSPLHF. CDR3 coding DNA: TGCGCCAGCAGCTTGGGGCAGGGATCACCCCTCCACTTT. V gene TRBV5-1 combines with J gene TRBJ1-6; D may be TRBD1 (5 bases). The CDR3 totals 13 residues. Germline CDR1 is SGHRS and CDR2 is YFSETQ. Trimming left V 0 bases short and J 10 bases short, with 8 bases between.

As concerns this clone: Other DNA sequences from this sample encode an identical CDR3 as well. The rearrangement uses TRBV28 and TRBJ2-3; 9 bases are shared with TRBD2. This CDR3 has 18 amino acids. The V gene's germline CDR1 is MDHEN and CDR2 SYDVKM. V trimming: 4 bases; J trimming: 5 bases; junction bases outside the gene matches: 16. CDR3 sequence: CASSSLGGWREGRDTQYF. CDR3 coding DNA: TGTGCCAGCAGTTCCCTGGGCGGGTGGCGGGAGGGGCGAGATACGCAGTATTTT.

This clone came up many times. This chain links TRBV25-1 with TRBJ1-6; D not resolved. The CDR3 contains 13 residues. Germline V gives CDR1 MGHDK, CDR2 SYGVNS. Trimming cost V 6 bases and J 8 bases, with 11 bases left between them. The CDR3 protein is CASRRSTDSPLHF. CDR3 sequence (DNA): TGTGCCAGCAGACGGTCGACGGATTCACCCCTCCACTTT.

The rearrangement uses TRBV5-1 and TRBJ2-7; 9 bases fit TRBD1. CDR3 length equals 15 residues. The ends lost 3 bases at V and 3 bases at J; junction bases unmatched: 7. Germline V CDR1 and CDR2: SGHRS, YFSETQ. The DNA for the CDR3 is TGCGCCAGCAGCTCCGCCGGGACAGGGTACTACGAGCAGTACTTC. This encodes CASSSAGTGYYEQYF.

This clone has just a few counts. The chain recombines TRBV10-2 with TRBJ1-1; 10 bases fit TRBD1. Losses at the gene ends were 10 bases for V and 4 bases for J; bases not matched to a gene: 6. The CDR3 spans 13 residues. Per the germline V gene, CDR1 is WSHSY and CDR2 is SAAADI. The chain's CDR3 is CATRGTGVTEAFF. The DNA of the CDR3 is TGCGCCACCAGAGGGACAGGGGTCACTGAAGCTTTCTTT.

The CDR3 DNA reads as TGTGCCAGCAGCAAAAAGGTAGCCAGGGTTCCCCAGCATTTT. This codes for CASSKKVARVPQHF. V gene TRBV21-1 combines with J gene TRBJ1-5; TRBD1 is the table's D call and was not checked against the DNA. TRBV21-1 is given as a pseudogene. This CDR3 contains 14 residues.

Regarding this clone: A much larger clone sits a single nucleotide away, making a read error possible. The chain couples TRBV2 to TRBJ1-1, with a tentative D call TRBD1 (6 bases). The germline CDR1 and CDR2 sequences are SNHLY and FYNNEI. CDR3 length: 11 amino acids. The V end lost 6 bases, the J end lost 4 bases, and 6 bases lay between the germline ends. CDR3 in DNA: TGTGCCAGCAGACAGGGCACTGAAGCTTTCTTT. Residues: CASRQGTEAFF.

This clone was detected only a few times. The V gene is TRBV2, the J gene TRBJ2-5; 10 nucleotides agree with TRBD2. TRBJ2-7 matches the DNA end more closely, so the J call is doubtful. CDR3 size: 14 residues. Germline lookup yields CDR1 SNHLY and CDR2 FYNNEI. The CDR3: CASSQTSGLIEQYF. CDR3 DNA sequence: TGTGCCAGCAGTCAGACTAGCGGGCTCATCGAGCAGTACTTC.

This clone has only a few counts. CDR3 in amino acids: CASSSPFTGSGYTF. The CDR3 nucleotides are TGTGCCAGCAGTTCCCCATTCACAGGGTCCGGCTACACCTTC. The genes are TRBV28 and TRBJ1-2; D may be TRBD1 (6 bases). Germline-derived CDR1 and CDR2 are MDHEN and SYDVKM. The CDR3 spans 14 residues. The germline V and J ends were trimmed by 4 bases and 8 bases, with 17 bases remaining between them.